These T cell receptor beta chains were read from a single sample in a study of blood T cell repertoires in COVID-19. Sequencing used immunoSEQ multiplex PCR; TCRdb keeps in-frame clones, though not all of them. Of hundreds of thousands of clones in the sample, more than 75% were seen once. Sequencing was carried out using peripheral blood. The receptor source for this set is a woman between 50 and 59 years old with COVID-19, enrolled during active disease. CDR3s include the opening cysteine and the closing phenylalanine or tryptophan.

cdr3_aa j_call v_call
CASSLETGGLSEQYF TRBJ2-7 TRBV5-4
CASSYGQGAYEQYF TRBJ2-7 TRBV6-6
CASSTGTGSNSPLHF TRBJ1-6 TRBV5-1
CASSIEGQPSGNTIYF TRBJ1-3 TRBV19
CASSRGTESNYGYTF TRBJ1-2 TRBV7-9
CASSLLATGGEQYF TRBJ2-7 TRBV3-1/TRBV3-2
CASRGGGQTYEQYF TRBJ2-7 TRBV27
CASSQTRGLSYGYTF TRBJ1-2 TRBV4-2
CASNNRESRGGYTF TRBJ1-2 TRBV2
CASSLYSNQPQHF TRBJ1-5 TRBV5-1
CASSSSGRGTDTQYF TRBJ2-3 TRBV11-2
CASSNRVGEQYF TRBJ2-7 TRBV6-5
CASSRGGSYNEQFF TRBJ2-1 TRBV10-1
CASSPPRGGADTQYF TRBJ2-3 TRBV7-9
CASRKGGFYGYTF TRBJ1-2 TRBV6-6
CASSPQGQPYGYTF TRBJ1-2 TRBV18
CARSLPGTYYEQYF TRBJ2-7 TRBV5-3
CASRPIRRGSNQPQHF TRBJ1-5 TRBV27
CASSQLGQLSGNTIYF TRBJ1-3 TRBV3-1/TRBV3-2
CASSMRRSPINEKLFF TRBJ1-4 TRBV19
CASSWPQAGGLTTGELFF TRBJ2-2 TRBV11-2
CASSTTGGSYNEQFF TRBJ2-1 TRBV6-2/TRBV6-3
CASSYSILYEQYF TRBJ2-7 TRBV6-2/TRBV6-3
CASSVGTGNNYGYTF TRBJ1-2 TRBV7-8
CASSSFTSGSCFF TRBJ2-1 TRBV6-2/TRBV6-3
CASSPSGGSYEQYF TRBJ2-7 TRBV18
CASRGGTGLYGYTF TRBJ1-2 TRBV6-5
CASSLLAGVRTDTQYF TRBJ2-3 TRBV7-9
CASSLEHGNQPQHF TRBJ1-5 TRBV7-8
CASSTGGAGRGLADNEQFF TRBJ2-1 TRBV7-9
CASSPSSYEQYF TRBJ2-7 TRBV3-1/TRBV3-2
CASSVTGDAETQYF TRBJ2-5 TRBV27
CASRGGQTGTGELFF TRBJ2-2 TRBV19
CASSDRGNDEQFF TRBJ2-1 TRBV2
CAMGTSGRKGFEQYF TRBJ2-7 TRBV10-3
CASSPPLRVPSTDTQYF TRBJ2-3 TRBV7-9
CASSFRLAGGHNEQFF TRBJ2-1 TRBV5-1
CASSLVGSLTVYGYTF TRBJ1-2 TRBV11-2
CASSPVLMTGGDENTQYF TRBJ2-3 TRBV18
CASSPGLAGVGSNEQFF TRBJ2-1 TRBV14
CASSYPAGGNTDTQYF TRBJ2-3 TRBV6-2/TRBV6-3
CASTQGGGSMNEQFF TRBJ2-1 TRBV9